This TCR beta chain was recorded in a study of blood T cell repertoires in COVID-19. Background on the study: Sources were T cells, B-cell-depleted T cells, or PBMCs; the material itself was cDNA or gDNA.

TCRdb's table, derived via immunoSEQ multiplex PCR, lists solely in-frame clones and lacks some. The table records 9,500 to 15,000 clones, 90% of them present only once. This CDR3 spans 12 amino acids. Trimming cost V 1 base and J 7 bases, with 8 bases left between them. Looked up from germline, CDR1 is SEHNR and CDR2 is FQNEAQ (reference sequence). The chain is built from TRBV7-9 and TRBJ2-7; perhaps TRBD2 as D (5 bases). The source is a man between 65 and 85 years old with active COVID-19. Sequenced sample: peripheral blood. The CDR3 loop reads CASSLGELEQYF. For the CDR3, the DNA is TGTGCCAGCAGCTTAGGGGAGTTAGAGCAGTACTTC. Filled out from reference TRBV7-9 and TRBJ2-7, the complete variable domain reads DTGVSQNPRHKITKRGQNVTFRCDPISEHNRLYWYRQTLGQGPEFLTYFQNEAQLEKSRLLSDRFSAERPKGSFSTLEIQRTEQGDSAMYLCASSLGELEQYFGPGTRLTVT.